The 24 T cell receptor beta chains given below trace back to one sample, sequenced in a study of cytomegalovirus exposure and HLA in healthy donors. The protocol was immunoSEQ multiplex PCR, while the TCRdb copy is restricted to in-frame clones and leaves out a portion. The sample lists approximately 160,000 clones, 70% to 90% seen once, with 2% to 2.5% in the top ten. The sequencing sample was made of PBMCs. The source is a woman between 18 and 29 years old in good health and CMV-seronegative.

The genes are TRBV19 and TRBJ2-5; D uncertain. This CDR3 has 13 residues. The V gene lost 0 bases and the J gene lost 3 bases, with 5 bases spanning the gap. Germline V lookup: CDR1 LNHDA, CDR2 SQIVND (reference sequence). CDR3 protein: CASSIDLEETQYF. In DNA, the CDR3 is TGTGCCAGTAGTATAGATCTAGAAGAGACCCAGTACTTC.

The chain combines TRBV6-5 with TRBJ1-2, with D possibly being TRBD1 (5 bases). This CDR3 region has 15 residues. Germline loops: CDR1 MNHEY, CDR2 SVGAGI. V was pared by 5 bases and J by 8 bases, with 21 bases between. The CDR3 DNA follows: TGTGCCAGCAGTCCAAGTGGGGGGTTAGGGTCGGGCTACACCTTC. Its protein product is CASSPSGGLGSGYTF.

The genes are TRBV5-1 and TRBJ1-1, with unresolved D. V was trimmed by 2 bases and J by 1 base, leaving 9 bases between them. CDR3 length equals 14 residues. Per germline, CDR1 SGHRS and CDR2 YFSETQ. The DNA for the CDR3 is TGCGCCAGCAGCTTCGGTCCAGGGAACACTGAAGCTTTCTTT. This translates into CASSFGPGNTEAFF.

This sequence joins TRBV15 and TRBJ1-5; 9 bases are a match to TRBD1. Losses at the gene ends were 3 bases for V and 0 bases for J; bases not matched to a gene: 6. The germline gives CDR1 LNHNV, CDR2 YYDKDF (reference sequence). The CDR3 has 17 residues. CDR3 DNA sequence: TGTGCCACCAGCAGGGGGGCGACAGGGGGTAGCAATCAGCCCCAGCATTTT. It yields the protein CATSRGATGGSNQPQHF.

The V and J genes are TRBV7-9 and TRBJ1-2, with D tentatively TRBD1 (6 bases). V dropped 3 bases and J dropped 6 bases, with 8 bases sitting between them. The length of the CDR3 is 12 residues. Germline V gene lookup returns CDR1 SEHNR and CDR2 FQNEAQ (reference sequence). This CDR3 is CASSFSGDGYTF. The CDR3 nucleotides read TGTGCCAGCAGCTTTTCAGGGGATGGCTACACCTTC.

J is TRBJ1-1 and V is TRBV19, with a possible D match to TRBD1 (5 bases). The germline V and J ends were trimmed by 10 bases and 6 bases, with 9 bases remaining between them. The germline CDR1 and CDR2 sequences are LNHDA and SQIVND (reference sequence). The CDR3 length is 10 residues. This chain's CDR3 is CATLGAEAFF. CDR3 in DNA: TGTGCCACCCTAGGGGCTGAAGCTTTCTTT.

The chain has TRBV27 and TRBJ2-1, with D perhaps TRBD1 (5 bases). The germline gives CDR1 MNHEY, CDR2 SMNVEV (reference sequence). Trimming shortened V by 8 bases and J by 5 bases, and 10 bases separated the two germline ends. The CDR3 runs 12 residues. CDR3 sequence (DNA): TGTGCCAGCGGGGCATATAACAATGAGCAGTTCTTC. Its protein product is CASGAYNNEQFF.

The chain employs TRBV4-3 and TRBJ2-1; tentative D call: TRBD2 (6 bases). Trimming took off 4 bases at V and 9 bases at J, with 16 bases between the two ends. Germline CDR1 reads LGHNA; CDR2 reads YSLEER. The CDR3 length is 14 residues. CDR3 amino acids: CASSRELAVGEQFF. In DNA, the CDR3 is TGCGCCAGCAGCCGCGAACTAGCTGTGGGTGAGCAGTTCTTC.

V is TRBV28 and J is TRBJ2-1, with TRBD2 matching over 11 bases. Germline V gene data show CDR1 as MDHEN and CDR2 as SYDVKM. After removal of 8 bases from V and 5 bases from J, the junction contained 8 bases not matched to a gene. The CDR3 has 15 amino acids. CDR3 sequence reads: CASRSHSGGDNEQFF. The CDR3 DNA is TGTGCCAGCCGCTCTCATAGCGGGGGGGACAATGAGCAGTTCTTC.

The chain joins TRBV6-4 to TRBJ2-1, with D possibly TRBD2 on 6 matching bases. The CDR3 runs 14 residues. Trimming took off 4 bases at V and 6 bases at J, with 13 bases between the two ends. From germline, CDR1 is MRHNA and CDR2 SNTAGT. This CDR3 is CASSAGKEGNEQFF. The DNA of the CDR3 is TGTGCCAGCAGTGCGGGGAAGGAGGGCAATGAGCAGTTCTTC.

In its sample, this clone was seen once. The V gene is TRBV21-1, the J gene TRBJ1-5; whether TRBD1, the table's D call, matches the DNA was not checked. TRBV21-1 is noted as a pseudogene. CDR3 length equals 19 residues. This CDR3 is CASSKYPPRDTGVNQPQHF. CDR3 DNA sequence: TGTGCCAGCAGCAAATACCCACCGAGGGACACAGGGGTAAATCAGCCCCAGCATTTT.

The J gene is TRBJ2-3, the V gene TRBV5-1, with D perhaps matching TRBD2 (6 bases). Germline lookup yields CDR1 SGHRS and CDR2 YFSETQ. This CDR3 has 19 amino acids. Trimming took 3 bases from V and 0 from J, leaving 23 bases between them. CDR3 DNA: TGCGCCAGCAGCTACAGCGTCTCCGGGACTGCCTGGAGCACAGATACGCAGTATTTT. Translated, it gives CASSYSVSGTAWSTDTQYF.

This rearrangement joins TRBV15 to TRBJ1-1; 11 bases are shared with TRBD1. From germline, CDR1 is LNHNV and CDR2 YYDKDF (reference sequence). V shed 3 bases, J shed 4 bases, and the junction held 1 base outside the gene matches. The CDR3 runs 14 residues. CDR3 bases: TGTGCCACCAGCAGGGGGACAGGGGGCACTGAAGCTTTCTTT. Its translation: CATSRGTGGTEAFF.

This sequence joins TRBV4-1 and TRBJ1-6, with 9 bases identical to TRBD1. Trimming cost V 3 bases and J 9 bases; bases outside gene matches: 6. Per the germline V gene, CDR1 is MGHRA and CDR2 is YSYEKL. The CDR3 extends over 15 amino acids. The CDR3 here is CASSHGDRVGSPLHF. The DNA for the CDR3 is TGCGCCAGCAGCCATGGGGACAGGGTGGGTTCACCCCTCCACTTT.

The chain links TRBV10-1 to TRBJ1-3; the D gene is possibly TRBD1 (6 bases). The CDR3 has 14 residues. The V gene's germline CDR1 is WNHNN and CDR2 SYGVQD (reference sequence). V was shortened by 6 bases and J by 0 bases, with 9 bases between the two germline ends. The CDR3 spells CASSGTNSGNTIYF. For the CDR3, the DNA is TGCGCCAGCAGCGGGACAAACTCTGGAAACACCATATATTTT.

This sequence joins TRBV10-2 and TRBJ1-2, with a weak D call TRBD1 (6 bases). Between the trimmed V and J ends, which lost 1 base and 2 bases, there was a span of 8 bases. The CDR3 consists of 14 residues. Germline CDR1 reads WSHSY; CDR2 reads SAAADI. The CDR3 is CASSEWDTNYGYTF. DNA of the CDR3: TGCGCCAGCAGTGAGTGGGACACAAACTATGGCTACACCTTC.

This chain links TRBV7-2 with TRBJ2-3; 10 nucleotides line up with TRBD1. With V trimmed by 8 bases and J by 0 bases, 5 bases remained unmatched. CDR3 length equals 15 residues. Germline V gene data show CDR1 as SGHTA and CDR2 as FQGNSA. The CDR3 is CASAGTGASTDTQYF. The DNA of the CDR3 is TGTGCCAGCGCCGGGACAGGGGCGAGCACAGATACGCAGTATTTT.

This clone came up once. The genes are TRBV4-3 and TRBJ2-5, with D perhaps matching TRBD2 (7 bases). V gave up 4 bases and J gave up 2 bases, with 14 bases separating them. This CDR3 is 15 amino acids long. Germline V lookup: CDR1 LGHNA, CDR2 YSLEER. Here the CDR3 reads CASSRGGPLQETQYF. The CDR3 DNA reads as TGCGCCAGCAGCCGGGGGGGGCCCTTACAAGAGACCCAGTACTTC.

The genes are TRBV9 and TRBJ1-4, with 9 nucleotides matching TRBD1. The V gene's germline CDR1 is SGDLS and CDR2 YYNGEE. This CDR3 region has 15 residues. J lost 7 bases, V lost 0 bases, and 4 bases had no gene match. CDR3 nucleotide sequence: TGTGCCAGCAGCGTAGGGGACAGGGAGGGTGAAAAACTGTTTTTT. Translating it yields CASSVGDREGEKLFF.

This chain links TRBV29-1 with TRBJ1-2; D unclear. CDR1 is SQVTM, CDR2 ANQGSEA, per germline. The ends were cut back, 7 bases at V and 2 bases at J, with 8 bases in the middle. This CDR3 has 11 residues. The CDR3, as DNA: TGCAGCGCCGATCGGAACTATGGCTACACCTTC. Protein product: CSADRNYGYTF.

The chain carries TRBV9 and TRBJ2-2; the match to TRBD1 covers 7 bases. CDR3 length equals 15 residues. Trimming cost V 4 bases and J 6 bases; bases outside gene matches: 9. In germline, CDR1 is SGDLS, CDR2 YYNGEE. The CDR3 here is CASSQLTGIAGELFF. DNA of the CDR3: TGTGCCAGCAGCCAACTGACAGGGATCGCCGGGGAGCTGTTTTTT. The full variable domain, its missing parts supplied by reference TRBV9 and TRBJ2-2, is DSGVTQTPKHLITATGQRVTLRCSPRSGDLSVYWYQQSLDQGLQFLIQYYNGEERAKGNILERFSAQQFPDLHSELNLSSLELGDSALYFCASSQLTGIAGELFFGEGSRLTVL.

The CDR3 region is CASSPRTSGRADTQYF. The CDR3 region has the DNA TGTGCCAGCAGTCCACGGACTAGCGGGAGGGCAGATACGCAGTATTTT. This chain links TRBV5-4 with TRBJ2-3, with 15 bases that match TRBD2. V lost 5 bases to trimming and J lost 4 bases; unmatched junction nucleotides: 5. CDR3 size: 16 residues. Germline lookup yields CDR1 SGHNT and CDR2 YYREEE (reference sequence).

This chain joins TRBV14 and TRBJ1-2; D is undetermined. The CDR3 is 13 amino acids. Trimming cost V 4 bases and J 5 bases, with 11 bases left between them. The germline CDR1 and CDR2 sequences are SGHDN and FVKESK. CDR3 DNA sequence: TGTGCCAGCAGCCTTTCTCGGTTGTATGGCTACACCTTC. It is translated as CASSLSRLYGYTF.

The V and J genes are TRBV18 and TRBJ1-2; a weak D match, TRBD1 (5 bases). This CDR3 region has 16 residues. Per germline, CDR1 KGHSH and CDR2 LQKENI. V dropped 2 bases and J dropped 6 bases, with 19 bases sitting between them. Written as DNA, the CDR3 is TGTGCCAGCTCACCATATAATCTCTTAGGGGTGGATGGCTACACCTTC. Translation: CASSPYNLLGVDGYTF. Drawing the rest from reference TRBV18 and TRBJ1-2, the complete variable domain is NAGVMQNPRHLVRRRGQEARLRCSPMKGHSHVYWYRQLPEEGLKFMVYLQKENIIDESGMPKERFSAEFPKEGPSILRIQQVVRGDSAAYFCASSPYNLLGVDGYTFGSGTRLTVV.